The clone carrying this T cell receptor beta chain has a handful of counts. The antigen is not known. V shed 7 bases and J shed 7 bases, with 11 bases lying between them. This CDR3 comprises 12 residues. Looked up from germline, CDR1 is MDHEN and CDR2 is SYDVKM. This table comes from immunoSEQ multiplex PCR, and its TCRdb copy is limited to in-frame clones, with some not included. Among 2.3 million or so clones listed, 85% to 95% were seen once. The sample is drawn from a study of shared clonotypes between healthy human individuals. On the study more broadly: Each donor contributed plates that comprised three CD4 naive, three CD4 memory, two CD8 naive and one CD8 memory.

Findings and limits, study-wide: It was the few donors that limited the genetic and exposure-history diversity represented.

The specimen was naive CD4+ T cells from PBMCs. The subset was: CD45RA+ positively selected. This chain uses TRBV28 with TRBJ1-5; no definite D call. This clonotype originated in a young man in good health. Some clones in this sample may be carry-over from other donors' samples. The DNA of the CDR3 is TGTGCCAGCATCACCAGCGGACAGCCCCAGCATTTT. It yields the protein CASITSGQPQHF.